These T cell receptor beta chains were read from a single sample in a study of T cells in Graves' hyperthyroidism and ophthalmopathy. Each CDR3 protein is one row after TCRdb ran MiXCR on the multiplex PCR reads. This sample has under 350,000 distinct CDR3 sequences, with less than 30% found just once. Specimen: blood. These receptors all come from a middle-aged man with Graves' hyperthyroidism that later progressed to Graves' ophthalmopathy. The CDR3 runs from the conserved cysteine through the conserved F or W. Each record gives: D gene, clone size, J gene, V gene, CDR3 protein, CDR3 DNA. The D gene is left open where the match is weak. A clone size is listed for some rows: how often the clone was seen (once, few, many), or a class if it is expanded.

TRBD1,many,TRBJ1-2,TRBV27,CASSLATGGFYGYTF,TGTGCCAGCAGCCTCGCTACAGGGGGTTTCTATGGCTACACCTTC
TRBD1,-,TRBJ2-7,TRBV6-1,CASSRDRESRQYF,TGTGCCAGCAGCCGGGACAGGGAATCAAGGCAGTACTTC
TRBD1,many,TRBJ1-1,TRBV5-1,CASRLTGTDTEAFF,TGCGCCAGCAGACTGACAGGGACAGACACTGAAGCTTTCTTT
TRBD1,many,TRBJ2-5,TRBV20-1,CSARTGSKETQYF,TGCAGTGCTCGGACAGGGTCGAAGGAGACCCAGTACTTC
TRBD1,-,TRBJ1-1,TRBV12-3/TRBV12-4,CASSMTGARGEAFF,TGTGCCAGCAGTATGACAGGGGCTAGGGGTGAAGCTTTCTTT
-,many,TRBJ1-1,TRBV2,CASPGAGVTEAFF,TGTGCCAGTCCAGGGGCCGGTGTCACTGAAGCTTTCTTT
-,once,TRBJ2-5,TRBV28,CASSFGVYEETQYF,TGTGCCAGCAGTTTCGGAGTATACGAGGAGACCCAGTACTTC
-,many,TRBJ1-1,TRBV3-1,CASRGGIPGNTEAFF,TGTGCCAGCAGAGGGGGAATCCCGGGGAACACTGAAGCTTTCTTT
TRBD2,-,TRBJ2-2,TRBV11-2,CASSLYVGRANGELFF,TGTGCCAGCAGCTTATACGTCGGGAGGGCAAACGGGGAGCTGTTTTTT
-,many,TRBJ1-1,TRBV9,CASSVDDGTEAFF,TGTGCCAGCAGCGTAGATGATGGCACTGAAGCTTTCTTT
-,-,TRBJ2-5,TRBV4-1,CASSRNGAGYKETQYF,TGCGCCAGCAGCCGGAACGGGGCAGGGTACAAAGAGACCCAGTACTTC